Listed below are T cell receptor beta chains from one sample, sequenced in a study of identical twins. TCRdb analysed the 5' RACE reads with MiXCR anew, one entry per CDR3 protein. The data hold roughly 1.6 million distinct CDR3 sequences, with around a third observed a single time. Sequencing was carried out using cord blood. The receptors here all came from a newborn girl in good health. CDR3s include the opening cysteine and the closing phenylalanine or tryptophan. D genes are given only for firm matches. Some rows have no size entry. The others give once, few or many, or a class for an expanded clone.

J: TRBJ1-4
D: .
size: few
V: TRBV6-8
DNA: TGTGCCAGCAGTCGTGTCGGGGCAGGGAGTGAAAAACTGTTTTTT
CDR3: CASSRVGAGSEKLFF

J: TRBJ1-5
D: TRBD1
size: few
V: TRBV20-1
DNA: TGCAGTGCCCAGGACAGGGGGCCCAATAGCAATCAGCCCCAGCATTTT
CDR3: CSAQDRGPNSNQPQHF

J: TRBJ2-5
D: .
size: few
V: TRBV28
DNA: TGTGCCAGCATCGGGCGGCCCCAAGAGACCCAGTACTTC
CDR3: CASIGRPQETQYF

J: TRBJ2-3
D: .
size: many
V: TRBV24-1
DNA: TGTGCCACCAGTCCTGACGATACGCAGTATTTT
CDR3: CATSPDDTQYF

J: TRBJ2-1
D: .
size: many
V: TRBV7-6
DNA: TGTGCCAGCAGCGCCTATAGCGGAAGCTCCTACAATGAGCAGTTCTTC
CDR3: CASSAYSGSSYNEQFF

J: TRBJ2-7
D: TRBD2
size: .
V: TRBV6-5
DNA: TGTGCCAGCAGTTACTCGGCGGTAGGTAGCGGGGACTACGAGCAGTACTTC
CDR3: CASSYSAVGSGDYEQYF

J: TRBJ2-1
D: TRBD1
size: .
V: TRBV27
DNA: TGTGCCAGCAGTTTGTCACCGACAGGGCCTAATGAGCAGTTCTTC
CDR3: CASSLSPTGPNEQFF

J: TRBJ2-3
D: TRBD1
size: once
V: TRBV20-1
DNA: TGCAGTGCTAGTGGGACAGACCTAAGCACAGATACGCAGTATTTT
CDR3: CSASGTDLSTDTQYF

J: TRBJ2-7
D: .
size: .
V: TRBV20-1
DNA: TGCAGTGCTTTTAGCGGGGACAGCTCCTACGAGCAGTACTTC
CDR3: CSAFSGDSSYEQYF

J: TRBJ2-3
D: .
size: few
V: TRBV25-1
DNA: TGTGCCAGCAGGGAGGGAATTACAGATACGCAGTATTTT
CDR3: CASREGITDTQYF

J: TRBJ2-7
D: TRBD2
size: .
V: TRBV12-3/TRBV12-4
DNA: TGTGCCAGCAGCGGGGGACTAGCCTACTCCTACGAGCAGTACTTC
CDR3: CASSGGLAYSYEQYF

J: TRBJ2-1
D: TRBD2
size: few
V: TRBV5-1
DNA: TGCGCCAGCAGGCCTCTAGCGGGAGGGTTTGATGAGCAGTTCTTC
CDR3: CASRPLAGGFDEQFF

J: TRBJ2-3
D: .
size: .
V: TRBV5-1
DNA: TGCGCCAGCAGTGGGGTCGGGAGTGATACGCAGTATTTT
CDR3: CASSGVGSDTQYF

J: TRBJ1-6
D: TRBD1
size: .
V: TRBV20-1
DNA: TGCAGTGCCGAGAGGGACAGCTCCTATAATTCACCCCTCCACTTT
CDR3: CSAERDSSYNSPLHF

J: TRBJ1-2
D: .
size: once
V: TRBV6-5
DNA: TGTGCCAGCAGCTCGCAGGGAGGGAGTGGTGGCTACACCTTC
CDR3: CASSSQGGSGGYTF

J: TRBJ2-5
D: TRBD1
size: many
V: TRBV6-6
DNA: TGTGCCAGCACGGACAGGGGAAAAGAGACCCAGTACTTC
CDR3: CASTDRGKETQYF

J: TRBJ2-5
D: TRBD2
size: few
V: TRBV20-1
DNA: TGCAGTGGGACTAGCGGCCAAGAGACCCAGTACTTC
CDR3: CSGTSGQETQYF

J: TRBJ1-1
D: TRBD1
size: few
V: TRBV20-1
DNA: TGCAGTGCTAGGAGGACAGGGAGGACTGAAGCTTTCTTT
CDR3: CSARRTGRTEAFF

J: TRBJ1-2
D: .
size: many
V: TRBV29-1
DNA: TGCAGCGTTGAACCGCAGGGACTTTCCTATGGCTACACCTTC
CDR3: CSVEPQGLSYGYTF

J: TRBJ1-1
D: TRBD1
size: .
V: TRBV3-1
DNA: TGTGCCAGCAGCCGACAGGGGATAGGTTGGACCACTGAAGCTTTCTTT
CDR3: CASSRQGIGWTTEAFF

J: TRBJ2-1
D: .
size: .
V: TRBV20-1
DNA: TGCAGTGCTAGAGCCTGGGGATACAATGAGCAGTTCTTC
CDR3: CSARAWGYNEQFF

J: TRBJ2-1
D: TRBD1
size: .
V: TRBV5-1
DNA: TGCGCCAGCAGCGAAGGGACAGCCCGGTCCTACAATGAGCAGTTCTTC
CDR3: CASSEGTARSYNEQFF

J: TRBJ2-7
D: .
size: .
V: TRBV3-1
DNA: TGTGCCAGCAGCCAAATGTACTATACTGAGCAGTACTTC
CDR3: CASSQMYYTEQYF

J: TRBJ2-7
D: TRBD2
size: .
V: TRBV11-2
DNA: TGTGCCAGCAGCATTAATGGGAGGGGCCGCACCTACGAGCAGTACTTC
CDR3: CASSINGRGRTYEQYF

J: TRBJ2-3
D: .
size: once
V: TRBV6-5
DNA: TGTGCCAGCAGTTACGTGGCCTTCCGACACTCCCTCATAACGCAGTATTTT
CDR3: CASSYVAFRHSLITQYF

J: TRBJ1-2
D: TRBD1
size: .
V: TRBV5-1
DNA: TGCGCCAGCAGCTTGGGCTCAGGACAGGTGCTTTATGGCTACACCTTC
CDR3: CASSLGSGQVLYGYTF

J: TRBJ2-3
D: TRBD2
size: .
V: TRBV4-1
DNA: TGCGCCAGCAGCCAAGCAGCTAGCGGGGTCCTAGCAGATACGCAGTATTTT
CDR3: CASSQAASGVLADTQYF

J: TRBJ2-7
D: .
size: .
V: TRBV5-1
DNA: TGCGCCAGCGGCCTAGACAGAGGACTTTACGAGCAGTACTTC
CDR3: CASGLDRGLYEQYF

J: TRBJ2-3
D: TRBD2
size: few
V: TRBV20-1
DNA: TGCAGTGCTAGGATGGGACTAGCTGTTGCAGATACGCAGTATTTT
CDR3: CSARMGLAVADTQYF

J: TRBJ1-4
D: .
size: few
V: TRBV7-2
DNA: TGTGCCAGCAGCTTAGCGGGTGGCCGGAATGAAAAACTGTTTTTT
CDR3: CASSLAGGRNEKLFF

J: TRBJ1-1
D: .
size: .
V: TRBV7-2
DNA: TGTGCCGGCAGTCTCTCGAACACTGAAGCTTTCTTT
CDR3: CAGSLSNTEAFF

J: TRBJ2-2
D: TRBD2
size: .
V: TRBV6-1
DNA: TGTGCCAGCAGTGAAGCGGGGGGGGGCGGGGAGCTGTTTTTT
CDR3: CASSEAGGGGELFF

J: TRBJ2-7
D: .
size: .
V: TRBV4-2
DNA: TGTGCCAGCAGCCAAGTGGGGGTCCCACAGGGAAAGGTAGAGTACGAGCAGTACTTC
CDR3: CASSQVGVPQGKVEYEQYF

J: TRBJ2-3
D: .
size: .
V: TRBV2
DNA: TGTGCCAGCAGTGAGGGGGGACTGACAGATACGCAGTATTTT
CDR3: CASSEGGLTDTQYF

J: TRBJ2-7
D: TRBD2
size: few
V: TRBV29-1
DNA: TGCAGCGCCACGGGCGGGGGAGGCTACGAGCAGTACTTC
CDR3: CSATGGGGYEQYF

J: TRBJ2-3
D: TRBD2
size: .
V: TRBV6-5
DNA: TGTGCCAGCAGTTACCCCTATGCGGGGGGCACAGATACGCAGTATTTT
CDR3: CASSYPYAGGTDTQYF

J: TRBJ2-1
D: TRBD1
size: .
V: TRBV25-1
DNA: TGTGCCAGCAGTGAGCCACAGGGGAACAATGAGCAGTTCTTC
CDR3: CASSEPQGNNEQFF

J: TRBJ1-1
D: TRBD1
size: .
V: TRBV4-1
DNA: TGCGCCAGCAGCCAATACGGACAGGGGCAAAACACTGAAGCTTTCTTT
CDR3: CASSQYGQGQNTEAFF

J: TRBJ2-1
D: .
size: .
V: TRBV12-3/TRBV12-4
DNA: TGTGCCAGCACCCCGTATCGGGAGAACTACAATGAGCAGTTCTTC
CDR3: CASTPYRENYNEQFF

J: TRBJ2-3
D: .
size: many
V: TRBV20-1
DNA: TGCAGTGCTTGGAGGACTCAACTAGGCACAGATACGCAGTATTTT
CDR3: CSAWRTQLGTDTQYF

J: TRBJ2-1
D: .
size: few
V: TRBV5-1
DNA: TGCGCCAGCAGCTTATCGACATTCGACAATGAGCAGTTCTTC
CDR3: CASSLSTFDNEQFF

J: TRBJ2-5
D: .
size: .
V: TRBV15
DNA: TGTGCCACCAGCAGAGTTGCTGTGCCGTACCAAGAGACCCAGTACTTC
CDR3: CATSRVAVPYQETQYF

J: TRBJ2-7
D: TRBD2
size: few
V: TRBV13
DNA: TGTGCCAGCAGCACCAGCGGGAGGGGATCCTACGAGCAGTACTTC
CDR3: CASSTSGRGSYEQYF

J: TRBJ2-1
D: TRBD2
size: .
V: TRBV6-5
DNA: TGTGCCAGCAGGTGGACTAGTGCCGATGAGCAGTTCTTC
CDR3: CASRWTSADEQFF

J: TRBJ2-5
D: .
size: .
V: TRBV12-3/TRBV12-4
DNA: TGTGCCAGCAGTTTATGGGGGGTAGAGACCCAGTACTTC
CDR3: CASSLWGVETQYF

J: TRBJ2-3
D: TRBD1
size: .
V: TRBV5-1
DNA: TGCGCCAGCAGCCTGGGACAGGGGTACGGCACAGATACGCAGTATTTT
CDR3: CASSLGQGYGTDTQYF

J: TRBJ1-5
D: .
size: once
V: TRBV27
DNA: TGTGCCAGCAGTTGGAGGGTCGGGAGCAATCAGCCCCAGCATTTT
CDR3: CASSWRVGSNQPQHF

J: TRBJ1-5
D: .
size: .
V: TRBV9
DNA: TGTGCCAGCAGCGTGGGTGCTTTTAGCAATCAGCCCCAGCATTTT
CDR3: CASSVGAFSNQPQHF

J: TRBJ2-1
D: .
size: .
V: TRBV11-2
DNA: TGTGCCAGCAGCTTAGAGCTCGGCACCAATGAGCAGTTCTTC
CDR3: CASSLELGTNEQFF

J: TRBJ2-5
D: .
size: few
V: TRBV6-1
DNA: TGTGCCAGCAGTGAAGCCTTGGTCCAAGAGACCCAGTACTTC
CDR3: CASSEALVQETQYF

J: TRBJ1-6
D: TRBD1
size: .
V: TRBV12-3/TRBV12-4
DNA: TGTGCCAGCAGTTTTAAGGGGGACAGGAAAAATTCACCCCTCCACTTT
CDR3: CASSFKGDRKNSPLHF

J: TRBJ2-7
D: .
size: .
V: TRBV10-3
DNA: TGTGCCATCCGGATCGGGACAAACCCCCGCTACGAGCAGTACTTC
CDR3: CAIRIGTNPRYEQYF

J: TRBJ2-3
D: TRBD2
size: .
V: TRBV11-2
DNA: TGTGCCAGCAGACGTGGGACTAGCGGGTTGGCGACAGATACGCAGTATTTT
CDR3: CASRRGTSGLATDTQYF

J: TRBJ2-7
D: TRBD1
size: few
V: TRBV28
DNA: TGTGCCAGCGGACCACTATCAGACAGGGGATGGTACGAGCAGTACTTC
CDR3: CASGPLSDRGWYEQYF

J: TRBJ2-7
D: .
size: once
V: TRBV20-1
DNA: TGCAGTGCTAGAGACGGGACCAACTACGAGCAGTACTTC
CDR3: CSARDGTNYEQYF

J: TRBJ2-3
D: .
size: few
V: TRBV6-4
DNA: TGTGCCAGCAGTGACGCACACAAAGATACGCAGTATTTT
CDR3: CASSDAHKDTQYF

J: TRBJ2-5
D: .
size: many
V: TRBV24-1
DNA: TGTGCCACCAGTGATGGACGGGAGACCCAGTACTTC
CDR3: CATSDGRETQYF

J: TRBJ1-2
D: .
size: few
V: TRBV12-5
DNA: TGTGCTAGTGGTTTGGCCGGGGCAAACTATGGCTACACCTTC
CDR3: CASGLAGANYGYTF

J: TRBJ1-4
D: TRBD1
size: few
V: TRBV28
DNA: TGTGCCAGCACTCAACCGGGACAGGGTGAAAAACTGTTTTTT
CDR3: CASTQPGQGEKLFF

J: TRBJ2-7
D: TRBD2
size: .
V: TRBV4-2
DNA: TGTGCCAGCAGCCAAAAGACTAGCGGGAGCAGCTCCTACGAGCAGTACTTC
CDR3: CASSQKTSGSSSYEQYF